This T cell receptor (beta chain) was identified in a study of T-cell memory formation after mild COVID-19. The V end was cut by 4 bases, the J end by 12 bases, with 22 bases between. This CDR3 contains 14 residues. Germline-derived CDR1 and CDR2 are LGHNA and YSLEER. This clonotype has only a few counts. TCRdb ran MiXCR on the 5' RACE reads and lists one entry per CDR3 protein. The table lists around 430,000 distinct CDR3 sequences, 15% to 20% of them singletons, with about 22% in the top ten. Sequenced material: PBMCs or a T cell subset sorted from them (not recorded which). The receptor comes from a man aged 18 to 29 who had mild COVID-19 (a few samples of this study predate the infection). Cell type and time point are not known. The rearrangement joins TRBV4-3 to TRBJ2-7; a weak D match, TRBD1 (6 bases). In nucleotides, the CDR3 is TGCGCCAGCAGCCTCCCAGGGGCACCCCGCGCGACGTACGTC. It codes for CASSLPGAPRATYV.